The T cell receptor beta chain described here comes from a study of cytotoxic CD8 clonotypes in ibrutinib-treated CLL. Study-wide context: Included were 11 relapsed/refractory and some 15 treatment-naive patients, of whom 17 to 18 were IGHV unmutated. Samples had a mean of roughly 260,000 productive templates and approximately 90,000 productive rearrangements.

Remarks on this clone: Its target is unknown.

Depth targeted 1 in 200,000 to 1 in 1 million T cells, averaging about 9.2x coverage per clonotype. Measured with immunoSEQ multiplex PCR; TCRdb has only the in-frame clones, and not every one. The table lists 30,000 to 40,000 clones, 60% to 75% of them singletons, with around a tenth in the top ten. This CDR3 spans 15 amino acids. CDR1 and CDR2 from the germline V gene are SGHKS and YYEKEE (reference sequence). The V gene lost 0 bases and the J gene lost 3 bases, with 12 bases spanning the gap. Findings and limits, study-wide: Baseline clonality, above age-matched healthy donor levels, tracked circulating CD8+ T-cell counts.

The TCR was taken from a human donor with chronic lymphocytic leukemia. The genes are TRBV5-5 and TRBJ2-5, with D possibly being TRBD2 (6 bases). The input for sequencing was PBMCs, taken at disease progression, from a patient treated with ibrutinib. The CDR3 DNA reads TGTGCCAGCAGCTTGGGGGCCCGACTAGAAGAGACCCAGTACTTC. This translates into CASSLGARLEETQYF.